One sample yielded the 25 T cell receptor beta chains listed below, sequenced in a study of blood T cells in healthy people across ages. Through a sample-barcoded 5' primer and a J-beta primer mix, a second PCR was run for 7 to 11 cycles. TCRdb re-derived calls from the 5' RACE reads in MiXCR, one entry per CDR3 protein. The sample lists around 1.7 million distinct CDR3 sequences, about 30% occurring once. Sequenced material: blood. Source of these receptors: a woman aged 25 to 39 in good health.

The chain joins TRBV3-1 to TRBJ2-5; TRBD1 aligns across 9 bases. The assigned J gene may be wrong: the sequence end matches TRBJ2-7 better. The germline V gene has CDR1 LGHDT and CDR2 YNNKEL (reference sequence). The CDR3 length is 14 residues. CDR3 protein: CASSQKAQGAEQYF. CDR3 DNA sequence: TGTGCCAGCAGCCAAAAAGCACAGGGGGCCGAGCAGTACTTC.

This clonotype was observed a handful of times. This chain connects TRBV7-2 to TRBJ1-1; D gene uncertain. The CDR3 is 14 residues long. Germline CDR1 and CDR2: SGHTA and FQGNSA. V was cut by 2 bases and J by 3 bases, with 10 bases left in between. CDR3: CASSLRASYTEAFF. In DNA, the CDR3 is TGTGCCAGCAGCTTAAGGGCCTCTTACACTGAAGCTTTCTTT.

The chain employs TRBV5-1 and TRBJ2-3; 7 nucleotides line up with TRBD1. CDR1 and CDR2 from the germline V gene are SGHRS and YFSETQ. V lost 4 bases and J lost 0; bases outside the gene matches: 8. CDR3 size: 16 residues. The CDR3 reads CASSRDRAVSTDTQYF. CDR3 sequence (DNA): TGCGCCAGCAGCCGTGACAGGGCCGTTAGCACAGATACGCAGTATTTT.

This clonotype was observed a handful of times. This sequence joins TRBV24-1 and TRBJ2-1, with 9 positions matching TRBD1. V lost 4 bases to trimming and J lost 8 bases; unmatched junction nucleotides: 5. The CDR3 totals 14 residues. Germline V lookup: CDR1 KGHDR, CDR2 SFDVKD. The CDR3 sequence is CATSEGQGFDEQFF. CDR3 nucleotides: TGTGCCACCAGTGAGGGACAGGGTTTCGATGAGCAGTTCTTC.

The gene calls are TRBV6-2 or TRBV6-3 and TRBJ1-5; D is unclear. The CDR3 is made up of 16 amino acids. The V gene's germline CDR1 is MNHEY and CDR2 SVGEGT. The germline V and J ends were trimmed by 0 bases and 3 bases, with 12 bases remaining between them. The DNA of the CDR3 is TGTGCCAGCAGTTACTCGAGGTGGACGAACAATCAGCCCCAGCATTTT. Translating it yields CASSYSRWTNNQPQHF.

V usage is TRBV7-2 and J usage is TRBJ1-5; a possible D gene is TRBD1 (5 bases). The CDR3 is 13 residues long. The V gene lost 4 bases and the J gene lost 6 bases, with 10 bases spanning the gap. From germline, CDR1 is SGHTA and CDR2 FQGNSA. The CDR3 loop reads CASSSQRGQPQHF. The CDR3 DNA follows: TGTGCCAGCAGCTCCCAAAGGGGTCAGCCCCAGCATTTT. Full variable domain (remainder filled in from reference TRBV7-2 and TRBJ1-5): GAGVSQSPSNKVTEKGKDVELRCDPISGHTALYWYRQSLGQGLEFLIYFQGNSAPDKSGLPSDRFSAERTGGSVSTLTIQRTQQEDSAVYLCASSSQRGQPQHFGDGTRLSIL.

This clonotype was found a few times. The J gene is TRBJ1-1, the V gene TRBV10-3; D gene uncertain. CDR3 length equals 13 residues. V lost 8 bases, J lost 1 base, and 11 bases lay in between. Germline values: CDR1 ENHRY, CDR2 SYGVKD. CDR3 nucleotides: TGTGCCATCTGGACTGCGGCGAACACTGAAGCTTTCTTT. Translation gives CAIWTAANTEAFF.

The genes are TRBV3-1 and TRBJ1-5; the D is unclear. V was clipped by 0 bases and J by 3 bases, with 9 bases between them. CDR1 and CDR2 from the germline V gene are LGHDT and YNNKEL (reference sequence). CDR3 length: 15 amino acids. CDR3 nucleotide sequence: TGTGCCAGCAGCCAAGAGATACAGATCAATCAGCCCCAGCATTTT. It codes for CASSQEIQINQPQHF.

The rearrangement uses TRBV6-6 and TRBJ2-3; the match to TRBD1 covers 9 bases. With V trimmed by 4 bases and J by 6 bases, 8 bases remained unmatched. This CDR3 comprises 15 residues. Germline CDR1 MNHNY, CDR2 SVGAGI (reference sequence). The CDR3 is CASSSPGQGMDTQYF. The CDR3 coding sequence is TGTGCCAGCAGTTCGCCGGGACAGGGTATGGATACGCAGTATTTT.

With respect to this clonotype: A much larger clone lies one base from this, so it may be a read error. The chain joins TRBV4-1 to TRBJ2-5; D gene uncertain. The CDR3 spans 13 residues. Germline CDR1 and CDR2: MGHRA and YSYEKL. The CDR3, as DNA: TGCGCCGGCAGCTTTATGTTCCAAGAGACCCAGTACTTC. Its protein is CAGSFMFQETQYF.

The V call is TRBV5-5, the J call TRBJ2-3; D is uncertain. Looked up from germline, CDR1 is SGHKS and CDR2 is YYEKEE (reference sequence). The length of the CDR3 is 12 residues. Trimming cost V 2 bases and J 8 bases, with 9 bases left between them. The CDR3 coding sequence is TGTGCCAGCAGCTTACCAAAGATTACGCAGTATTTT. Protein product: CASSLPKITQYF.

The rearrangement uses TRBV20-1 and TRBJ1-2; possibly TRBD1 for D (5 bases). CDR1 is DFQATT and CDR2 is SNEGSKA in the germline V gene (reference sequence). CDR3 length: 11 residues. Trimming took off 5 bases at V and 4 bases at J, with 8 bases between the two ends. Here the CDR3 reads CSAPQGYGYTF. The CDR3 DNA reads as TGCAGTGCTCCCCAGGGCTATGGCTACACCTTC.

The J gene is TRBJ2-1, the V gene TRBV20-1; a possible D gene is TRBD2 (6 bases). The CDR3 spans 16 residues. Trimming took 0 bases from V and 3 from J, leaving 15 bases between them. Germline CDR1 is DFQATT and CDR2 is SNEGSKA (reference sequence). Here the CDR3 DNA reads TGCAGTGCTAGAGATCCCAACGGGGGATTCTACAATGAGCAGTTCTTC. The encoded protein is CSARDPNGGFYNEQFF.

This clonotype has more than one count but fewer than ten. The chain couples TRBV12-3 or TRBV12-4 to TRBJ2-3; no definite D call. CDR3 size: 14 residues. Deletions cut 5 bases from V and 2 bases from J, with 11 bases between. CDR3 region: CASSPVAYTDTQYF. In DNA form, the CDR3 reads TGTGCCAGCAGTCCCGTAGCCTACACAGATACGCAGTATTTT.

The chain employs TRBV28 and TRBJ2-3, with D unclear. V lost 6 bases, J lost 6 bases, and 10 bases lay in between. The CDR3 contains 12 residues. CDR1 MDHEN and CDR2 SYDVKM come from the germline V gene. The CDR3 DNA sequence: TGTGCCAGCAGCCACATCTACGATACGCAGTATTTT. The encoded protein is CASSHIYDTQYF.

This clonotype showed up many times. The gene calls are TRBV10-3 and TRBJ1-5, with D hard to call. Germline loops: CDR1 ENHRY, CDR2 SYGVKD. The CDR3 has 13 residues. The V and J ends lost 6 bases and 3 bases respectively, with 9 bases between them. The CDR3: CAIRPGLNQPQHF. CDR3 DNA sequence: TGTGCCATCAGACCGGGTCTCAATCAGCCCCAGCATTTT.

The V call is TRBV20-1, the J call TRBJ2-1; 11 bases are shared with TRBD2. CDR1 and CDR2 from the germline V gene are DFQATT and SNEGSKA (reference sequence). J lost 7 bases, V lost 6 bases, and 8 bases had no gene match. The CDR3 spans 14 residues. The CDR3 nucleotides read TGCAGTGCCCTTACTAGCGGGAGCTTAAATGAGCAGTTCTTC. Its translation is CSALTSGSLNEQFF.

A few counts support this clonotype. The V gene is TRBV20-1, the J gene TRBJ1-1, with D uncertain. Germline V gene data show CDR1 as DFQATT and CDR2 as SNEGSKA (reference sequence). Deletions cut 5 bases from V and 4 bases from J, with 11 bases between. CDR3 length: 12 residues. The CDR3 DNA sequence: TGCAGTGCTCCCGACATGGGCACTGAAGCTTTCTTT. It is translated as CSAPDMGTEAFF.

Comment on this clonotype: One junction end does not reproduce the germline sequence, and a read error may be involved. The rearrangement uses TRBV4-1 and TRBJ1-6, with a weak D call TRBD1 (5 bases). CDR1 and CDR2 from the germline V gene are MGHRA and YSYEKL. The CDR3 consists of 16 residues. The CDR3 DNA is TGCGCCAGCAACCAAGTATTGGGCAGGGATAGGTCACCCCTCCACTTT. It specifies CASNQVLGRDRSPLHF.

For the CDR3, the DNA is TGCGCCAGCAGCCTCGACGATGCTAATGAAAAACTGTTTTTT. This codes for CASSLDDANEKLFF. V and J are TRBV5-1 and TRBJ1-4; D remains unclear. The CDR3 sequence is 14 residues long. The V gene's germline CDR1 is SGHRS and CDR2 YFSETQ. The V gene lost 4 bases and the J gene lost 3 bases, with 10 bases spanning the gap.

CDR3: CASSFSQGTPYEQYF. DNA for the CDR3: TGTGCCAGCAGTTTTAGTCAGGGGACCCCCTACGAGCAGTACTTC. The chain uses TRBV27 and TRBJ2-7, with D perhaps TRBD1 (6 bases). This CDR3 contains 15 residues. The germline V gene has CDR1 MNHEY and CDR2 SMNVEV (reference sequence). Trimming pared 3 bases from V and 2 bases from J, leaving 14 bases between.

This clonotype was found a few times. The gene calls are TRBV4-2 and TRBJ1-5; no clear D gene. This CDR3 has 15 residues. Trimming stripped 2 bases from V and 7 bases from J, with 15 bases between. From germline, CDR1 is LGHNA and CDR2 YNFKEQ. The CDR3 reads CASSQYRISGQPQHF. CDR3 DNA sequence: TGTGCCAGCAGCCAATATCGGATTTCAGGACAGCCCCAGCATTTT.

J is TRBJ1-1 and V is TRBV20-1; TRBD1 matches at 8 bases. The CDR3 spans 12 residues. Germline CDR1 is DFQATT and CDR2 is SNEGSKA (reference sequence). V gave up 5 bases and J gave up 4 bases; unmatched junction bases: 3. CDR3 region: CSAPQGGTEAFF. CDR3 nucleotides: TGCAGTGCTCCACAGGGGGGCACTGAAGCTTTCTTT.

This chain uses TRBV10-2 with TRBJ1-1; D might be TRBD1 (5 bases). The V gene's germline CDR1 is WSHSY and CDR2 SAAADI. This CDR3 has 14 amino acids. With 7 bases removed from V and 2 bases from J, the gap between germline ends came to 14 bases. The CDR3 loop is CASKEGGGNTEAFF. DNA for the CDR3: TGCGCCAGCAAAGAGGGCGGGGGAAACACTGAAGCTTTCTTT.

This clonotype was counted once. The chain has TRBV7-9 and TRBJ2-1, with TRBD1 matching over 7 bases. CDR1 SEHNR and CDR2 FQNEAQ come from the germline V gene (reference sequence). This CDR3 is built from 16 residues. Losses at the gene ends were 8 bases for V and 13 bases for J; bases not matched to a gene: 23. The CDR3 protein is CASGAQVQGKEETQFF. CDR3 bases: TGTGCCAGCGGCGCCCAGGTACAGGGGAAGGAGGAGACCCAGTTCTTC.